The 12 T cell receptor beta chains reported below all come from one sample, sequenced in a study of OX40 agonist ivuxolimab in advanced cancers. The protocol was immunoSEQ multiplex PCR, while the TCRdb copy is restricted to in-frame clones and leaves out a portion. The sample carries 55,000 to 70,000 clones, roughly 80% recorded once. The sample here was CD4+ or CD8+ T cells sorted from blood, taken in a trial of the OX40 agonist ivuxolimab. The receptors originated from an adult with an advanced solid tumor such as melanoma, head and neck, liver or kidney cancer.

This clone was seen once. An end of the junction does not agree with germline; a read error may underlie this. V gene TRBV5-5 combines with J gene TRBJ2-1, with D possibly being TRBD2 (6 bases). This CDR3 has 15 amino acids. Germline CDR1 SGHKS, CDR2 YYEKEE (reference sequence). The CDR3 is CASRLAGSSYNEQFF. CDR3 nucleotides: TGTGCCAGCAGGTTGGCGGGGAGCTCCTACAATGAGCAGTTCTTC.

This chain uses TRBV6-6 with TRBJ2-7; no reliable D call. The CDR3 is 12 amino acids. Germline-derived CDR1 and CDR2 are MNHNY and SVGAGI (reference sequence). Trimming removed 5 bases from V and 3 bases from J, with 8 bases in between. The CDR3 DNA is TGTGCCAGCAGTAACACCGGCTACGAGCAGTACTTC. Translating gives CASSNTGYEQYF.

The rearrangement links TRBV4-2 to TRBJ2-5; 12 bases align to TRBD2. This CDR3 is 15 amino acids long. From germline, CDR1 is LGHNA and CDR2 YNFKEQ. V shed 2 bases, J shed 5 bases, and the junction held 3 bases outside the gene matches. The CDR3, as DNA: TGTGCCAGCAGCCAACTAGCGGGGGGGCTCGAGACCCAGTACTTC. This codes for CASSQLAGGLETQYF.

A word on this clone: The same CDR3 also results from other DNA sequences found in this sample. The chain uses TRBV25-1 and TRBJ1-6, with D perhaps matching TRBD1 (5 bases). V lost 5 bases and J 7 bases, leaving 15 bases between the germline ends. Germline CDR1 MGHDK, CDR2 SYGVNS. The CDR3 contains 15 residues. The CDR3 spells CASSSLGTRNSPLHF. CDR3 DNA sequence: TGTGCCAGCAGTAGCCTGGGGACCCGAAATTCACCCCTCCACTTT.

V gene TRBV7-2 combines with J gene TRBJ1-5, with D unresolved. V was trimmed by 1 base and J by 6 bases, leaving 10 bases between them. Germline lookup yields CDR1 SGHTA and CDR2 FQGNSA. This CDR3 has 14 residues. The CDR3 nucleotides are TGTGCCAGCAGCTTAGAGGGTACGGGTCAGCCCCAGCATTTT. Translating it yields CASSLEGTGQPQHF.

This chain links TRBV5-4 with TRBJ2-3; D remains ambiguous. V was shortened by 5 bases and J by 2 bases, with 12 bases between the two germline ends. Germline CDR1 reads SGHNT; CDR2 reads YYREEE (reference sequence). CDR3 length: 14 amino acids. The CDR3 loop is CASRTRDITDTQYF. CDR3 coding DNA: TGTGCCAGCAGGACAAGAGACATCACAGATACGCAGTATTTT.

This sequence joins TRBV19 and TRBJ1-2; TRBD1 might be the D (5 bases). V lost 2 bases, J lost 4 bases, and 20 bases lay in between. Germline-derived CDR1 and CDR2 are LNHDA and SQIVND (reference sequence). CDR3 size: 17 residues. This CDR3 is CASSIIQDFTLTYGYTF. CDR3 DNA: TGTGCCAGTAGTATAATACAGGACTTCACACTAACCTATGGCTACACCTTC. Full variable domain (rest looked up from reference TRBV19 and TRBJ1-2): DGGITQSPKYLFRKEGQNVTLSCEQNLNHDAMYWYRQDPGQGLRLIYYSQIVNDFQKGDIAEGYSVSREKKESFPLTVTSAQKNPTAFYLCASSIIQDFTLTYGYTFGSGTRLTVV.

The V call is TRBV6-1, the J call TRBJ2-3; D unclear. The ends were cut back, 6 bases at V and 1 base at J, with 11 bases in the middle. CDR3 length equals 14 residues. The V gene's germline CDR1 is MNHNS and CDR2 SASEGT. In DNA form, the CDR3 reads TGTGCCAGCAGCTCGGGTTCCGGCACAGATACGCAGTATTTT. This gives the protein CASSSGSGTDTQYF.

In its sample, this clone was seen once. This chain connects TRBV28 to TRBJ1-1; 7 nucleotides agree with TRBD1. Per germline, CDR1 MDHEN and CDR2 SYDVKM. The V gene end was trimmed by 5 bases and the J gene end by 9 bases; junction bases not matched to a gene: 3. The CDR3 runs 11 residues. CDR3 sequence: CASSVQGKAFF. The CDR3 nucleotides are TGTGCCAGCAGTGTACAGGGGAAAGCTTTCTTT.

The V call is TRBV6-5, the J call TRBJ1-1; no reliable D call. The V end was cut by 6 bases, the J end by 0 bases, with 8 bases between. CDR3 length: 13 amino acids. Looked up from germline, CDR1 is MNHEY and CDR2 is SVGAGI. CDR3 nucleotide sequence: TGTGCCAGCAGCGCCGATATGAACACTGAAGCTTTCTTT. Its protein is CASSADMNTEAFF.

The chain is built from TRBV7-9 and TRBJ2-7, with 10 positions matching TRBD1. This CDR3 has 14 amino acids. Trimming removed 5 bases from V and 9 bases from J; junction bases left unmatched: 10. Germline CDR1 is SEHNR and CDR2 is FQNEAQ (reference sequence). CDR3 DNA sequence: TGTGCCAGCAGCACCGACAGGGGGCGGCCCCTGCAGTACTTC. It codes for CASSTDRGRPLQYF.

J is TRBJ2-3 and V is TRBV4-3; D uncertain. CDR1 is LGHNA and CDR2 is YSLEER in the germline V gene. V was clipped by 1 base and J by 1 base, with 9 bases between them. The CDR3 loop spans 15 amino acids. CDR3 coding DNA: TGCGCCAGCAGCCAAGTTGGGCCGGGCACAGATACGCAGTATTTT. Protein: CASSQVGPGTDTQYF.